This T cell receptor beta chain was recorded in a study of blood T cells in healthy people across ages. Notes on this clonotype: Mismatch with germline at one junction end may stem from a read error.

Extracted total RNA amounted to at least 5.5 micrograms for each sample. A J-beta primer mix and a sample-barcoded 5' primer were used in a second PCR of about 6 to 12 cycles. In TCRdb, the 5' RACE reads were re-called with MiXCR into one record per CDR3 protein. Here the sample spans hundreds of thousands of distinct CDR3 sequences, roughly 49% being singletons. The clonotype comes from a woman aged 55-70 years in good health. The specimen was blood.

CDR3 sequence: CASSSRTGGYDYTF. CDR3 in DNA: TGTGCCAGCAGCTCTAGGACAGGGGGCTATGACTACACCTTC. This sequence joins TRBV7-9 and TRBJ1-2, with 11 nucleotides matching TRBD1. There are 14 residues in the CDR3. Germline-derived CDR1 and CDR2 are SEHNR and FQNEAQ (reference sequence).